This T cell receptor beta chain was found in a study of T cells in Graves' hyperthyroidism and ophthalmopathy. Study in general: Peripheral blood specimens were obtained at initial diagnosis, prior to any treatment.

This clonotype was seen at least ten times. Researchers took RNA transcripts and amplified the TCR beta CDR3 regions from them. The TCR CDR3 first-round RT-PCR relied on the HTBI primer set. In TCRdb, the multiplex PCR reads were re-called with MiXCR into one record per CDR3 protein. The repertoire holds about 550,000 distinct CDR3 sequences, with around 20% as singletons. V lost 7 bases and J 5 bases, leaving 18 bases between the germline ends. CDR1 and CDR2 (germline): MNHNS, SASEGT. The CDR3 loop spans 15 amino acids. Each diagnosis drew on symptoms, thyroxine, TRAb, thyroid ultrasound and orbital computed tomography findings. An approximately 10 ml volume of fresh peripheral blood provided the PBMCs.

The sequencing sample was made of blood. The rearrangement links TRBV6-1 to TRBJ1-5; no reliable D call. The clonotype comes from a man aged 18 to 30 with Graves' hyperthyroidism. The CDR3 region is CASTRDQVPDQPQHF. CDR3 nucleotide sequence: TGTGCCAGCACCCGAGACCAGGTCCCCGATCAGCCCCAGCATTTT.